One and the same sample provided the 19 T cell receptor beta chains below, sequenced in a study of beta chain features in type 1 diabetes. Investigators reverse transcribed all isolated RNA, so they sequenced expressed TCRB transcripts. Profiled with immunoSEQ multiplex PCR; TCRdb holds only in-frame clones, not every one. The sample consists of under 450,000 clones, roughly 16% of them appearing once. The sequenced sample consisted of naive CD4+ T cells from blood. The receptor set was obtained from a woman younger than 35 in good health.

There are a few counts of this clone. This sequence joins TRBV4-1 and TRBJ2-1; D might be TRBD2 (6 bases). V gave up 4 bases and J gave up 4 bases, with 17 bases separating them. Per germline, CDR1 MGHRA and CDR2 YSYEKL. The CDR3 sequence is 16 residues long. The CDR3 reads CASSRGGLRLYNEQFF. In DNA form, the CDR3 reads TGCGCCAGCAGCCGGGGAGGTCTCAGACTTTACAATGAGCAGTTCTTC.

This chain joins TRBV7-9 and TRBJ2-2; 7 nucleotides agree with TRBD1. Losses at the gene ends were 1 base for V and 6 bases for J; bases not matched to a gene: 5. CDR1 and CDR2 from the germline V gene are SEHNR and FQNEAQ (reference sequence). CDR3 length: 15 residues. The CDR3 loop is CASSLGDRRPGELFF. Here the CDR3 DNA reads TGTGCCAGCAGCTTAGGGGACAGAAGGCCCGGGGAGCTGTTTTTT.

This clone has a handful of counts. The chain couples TRBV7-9 to TRBJ2-1; D not certain. Trimming stripped 5 bases from V and 3 bases from J, with 14 bases between. CDR1 and CDR2 (germline): SEHNR, FQNEAQ (reference sequence). CDR3 length: 15 amino acids. The CDR3 spells CASSAQVGYYNEQFF. CDR3 nucleotides: TGTGCCAGCAGCGCGCAAGTGGGCTACTACAATGAGCAGTTCTTC. Variable domain in full (rest from reference TRBV7-9 and TRBJ2-1): DTGVSQNPRHKITKRGQNVTFRCDPISEHNRLYWYRQTLGQGPEFLTYFQNEAQLEKSRLLSDRFSAERPKGSFSTLEIQRTEQGDSAMYLCASSAQVGYYNEQFFGPGTRLTVL.

This sequence joins TRBV5-4 and TRBJ1-1, with D maybe TRBD1 (5 bases). V was shortened by 0 bases and J by 10 bases, with 10 bases between the two germline ends. CDR3 length: 12 amino acids. The germline V gene has CDR1 SGHNT and CDR2 YYREEE (reference sequence). CDR3 sequence (DNA): TGTGCCAGCAGCTTGGAGTACGGGGGAGCTTTCTTT. This gives the protein CASSLEYGGAFF.

In this sample, this clone turned up a few times. J is TRBJ2-7 and V is TRBV7-9, with 9 bases aligning to TRBD2. The CDR3 has 14 amino acids. The germline gives CDR1 SEHNR, CDR2 FQNEAQ (reference sequence). V dropped 3 bases and J dropped 4; count of bases not matched to a gene: 4. CDR3 coding DNA: TGTGCCAGCAGCTTCGCGGGAGGGCCGTACGAGCAGTACTTC. Protein: CASSFAGGPYEQYF. Complete variable domain (other parts from reference TRBV7-9 and TRBJ2-7): DTGVSQNPRHKITKRGQNVTFRCDPISEHNRLYWYRQTLGQGPEFLTYFQNEAQLEKSRLLSDRFSAERPKGSFSTLEIQRTEQGDSAMYLCASSFAGGPYEQYFGPGTRLTVT.

This chain joins TRBV18 and TRBJ2-1; TRBD2 aligns across 9 bases. Germline CDR1 KGHSH, CDR2 LQKENI. The ends lost 2 bases at V and 0 bases at J; junction bases unmatched: 5. This CDR3 comprises 17 residues. The CDR3 reads CASSPKTSGSSYNEQFF. The DNA of the CDR3 is TGTGCCAGCTCACCAAAGACTAGCGGTAGCTCCTACAATGAGCAGTTCTTC.

This clone was counted only a few times. V is TRBV5-1 and J is TRBJ2-5; possibly TRBD2 for D (6 bases). The CDR3 is 15 amino acids. Germline V lookup: CDR1 SGHRS, CDR2 YFSETQ. The V end was cut by 3 bases, the J end by 1 base, with 13 bases between. The CDR3 coding sequence is TGCGCCAGCAGCTACGGGGGAGCAATCCAAGAGACCCAGTACTTC. It codes for CASSYGGAIQETQYF. The whole variable domain, remainder taken from reference TRBV5-1 and TRBJ2-5, is KAGVTQTPRYLIKTRGQQVTLSCSPISGHRSVSWYQQTPGQGLQFLFEYFSETQRNKGNFPGRFSGRQFSNSRSEMNVSTLELGDSALYLCASSYGGAIQETQYFGPGTRLLVL.

This clone was seen only a few times. The chain uses TRBV27 and TRBJ2-2, with D tentatively TRBD1 (5 bases). Trimming removed 2 bases from V and 1 base from J, with 8 bases in between. The CDR3 is 15 residues long. Per germline, CDR1 MNHEY and CDR2 SMNVEV (reference sequence). CDR3 nucleotide sequence: TGTGCCAGCAGTTTAATTACAGGGAACACCGGGGAGCTGTTTTTT. The encoded protein is CASSLITGNTGELFF.

CDR3 amino acids: CATEGNQPQHF. The CDR3 nucleotides read TGTGCCACCGAGGGCAATCAGCCCCAGCATTTT. The chain joins TRBV28 to TRBJ1-5, with D unclear. CDR3 length equals 11 residues. Germline V gives CDR1 MDHEN, CDR2 SYDVKM. V was cut by 10 bases and J by 2 bases, with 6 bases left in between.

This clone has only a few counts. The CDR3 protein is CASAGGGQGVLEQYF. The CDR3 nucleotides are TGTGCCAGCGCCGGGGGGGGACAGGGTGTTCTCGAGCAGTACTTC. The chain joins TRBV25-1 to TRBJ2-7; a weak D match, TRBD1 (9 bases). Trimming took 8 bases from V and 6 from J, leaving 23 bases between them. Germline V gene data show CDR1 as MGHDK and CDR2 as SYGVNS. CDR3 size: 15 residues.

The V gene is TRBV30, the J gene TRBJ1-5, with a possible D match to TRBD1 (5 bases). This CDR3 spans 18 amino acids. CDR1 is GTSNPN and CDR2 is SVGIG in the germline V gene (reference sequence). V was trimmed by 1 base and J by 2 bases, leaving 21 bases between them. The CDR3 loop is CAWSAARDLRGRNQPQHF. The CDR3 DNA reads as TGTGCCTGGAGTGCCGCCAGGGACTTGAGGGGTCGCAATCAGCCCCAGCATTTT.

This clone was counted between two and nine times. The chain carries TRBV9 and TRBJ2-7, with TRBD2 matching over 10 bases. The V gene end was trimmed by 3 bases and the J gene end by 1 base; junction bases not matched to a gene: 4. Germline assignment: CDR1 SGDLS and CDR2 YYNGEE. The CDR3 extends over 15 amino acids. CDR3 amino acids: CASSGGLALSYEQYF. In DNA form, the CDR3 reads TGTGCCAGCAGCGGGGGACTAGCGCTATCCTACGAGCAGTACTTC.

This clone showed up just a few times. V is TRBV28 and J is TRBJ1-4; D is perhaps TRBD1 (6 bases). The CDR3 sequence is 14 residues long. Trimming pared 6 bases from V and 7 bases from J, leaving 15 bases between. Germline CDR1 and CDR2: MDHEN and SYDVKM. The CDR3, as DNA: TGTGCCAGCAGGGTACAGGGAAAGGGTGAAAAACTGTTTTTT. Protein product: CASRVQGKGEKLFF. The whole variable domain, remainder taken from reference TRBV28 and TRBJ1-4, is DVKVTQSSRYLVKRTGEKVFLECVQDMDHENMFWYRQDPGLGLRLIYFSYDVKMKEKGDIPEGYSVSREKKERFSLILESASTNQTSMYLCASRVQGKGEKLFFGSGTQLSVL.

This clone was seen a handful of times. The genes are TRBV29-1 and TRBJ2-7; tentatively, D is TRBD2 (5 bases). CDR1 is SQVTM and CDR2 is ANQGSEA in the germline V gene. The germline V and J ends were trimmed by 6 bases and 7 bases, with 16 bases remaining between them. The CDR3 is 12 amino acids. The DNA of the CDR3 is TGCAGCGTCGGAGGCTTACTACGGGAGCAGTACTTC. Its protein product is CSVGGLLREQYF.

The sample holds a few counts of this clone. The rearrangement uses TRBV13 and TRBJ2-4, with a possible D match to TRBD1 (7 bases). Trimming took off 2 bases at V and 5 bases at J, with 13 bases between the two ends. This CDR3 is 15 amino acids long. Germline CDR1 is PRHDT and CDR2 is FYEKMQ (reference sequence). CDR3 residues: CASSLWGRGENIQYF. The CDR3 region has the DNA TGTGCCAGCAGCTTATGGGGCAGGGGGGAAAACATTCAGTACTTC. Combining the CDR3 with reference TRBV13 and TRBJ2-4 gives the whole variable domain AAGVIQSPRHLIKEKRETATLKCYPIPRHDTVYWYQQGPGQDPQFLISFYEKMQSDKGSIPDRFSAQQFSDYHSELNMSSLELGDSALYFCASSLWGRGENIQYFGAGTRLSVL.

This clone was seen a handful of times. The chain has TRBV14 and TRBJ2-7; D is possibly TRBD2 (5 bases). V shed 4 bases and J shed 3 bases, with 10 bases lying between them. The V gene's germline CDR1 is SGHDN and CDR2 FVKESK. The CDR3 length is 13 residues. CDR3 loop: CASSPTSYYEQYF. In DNA form, the CDR3 reads TGTGCCAGCAGCCCAACTAGTTACTACGAGCAGTACTTC.

This clone was counted a few times. J is TRBJ2-3 and V is TRBV12-5; possible D gene TRBD2, 5 bases. The CDR3 consists of 14 residues. CDR1 is LGHNT and CDR2 is FRNRAP in the germline V gene. Trimming stripped 6 bases from V and 6 bases from J, with 16 bases between. The CDR3, as DNA: TGTGCTAGTGGGATCGGAGGAGGATTGGATACGCAGTATTTT. Amino acid sequence: CASGIGGGLDTQYF.

This clone was picked up a small number of times. J is TRBJ1-1 and V is TRBV18; 8 bases are a match to TRBD1. Unmatched junction bases numbered 3, after V lost 3 bases and J lost 0 bases. The CDR3 is 15 residues long. From germline, CDR1 is KGHSH and CDR2 LQKENI. CDR3 sequence (DNA): TGTGCCAGCTCACCGGGACAGGCGATGAACACTGAAGCTTTCTTT. Protein product: CASSPGQAMNTEAFF.

This clone has only a few counts. The V gene is TRBV5-6, the J gene TRBJ1-2; D is perhaps TRBD1 (5 bases). The CDR3 contains 13 residues. V lost 0 bases to trimming and J lost 8 bases, with 11 bases between them. Germline CDR1 reads SGHDT; CDR2 reads YYEEEE. The CDR3 bases are TGTGCCAGCAGCTTGGGGGCAGGGCGAGGCTACACCTTC. This codes for CASSLGAGRGYTF.